The clone carrying this T cell receptor beta chain has only a few counts. Antigen: not known. These data are taken from a study of T cell repertoires in cytomegalovirus infection. Germline loops: CDR1 MDHEN, CDR2 SYDVKM. The V end was cut by 2 bases, the J end by 6 bases, with 8 bases between. This CDR3 region has 12 residues. TCRdb called the reads again in MiXCR, with one record for every CDR3 protein. The data hold 250,000 to 400,000 distinct CDR3 sequences, with 25% observed a single time. The chain links TRBV28 to TRBJ2-7; D remains ambiguous. Sequencing used cultured PBMCs, obtained from culture after CMV antigen stimulation. This clonotype was sampled from a human donor in good health (CMV status not recorded). Some clones in this sample may be carry-over from other donors' samples. The CDR3 DNA follows: TGTGCCAGCAGTTTAGGAACGAGCGAGCAGTACTTC. This translates into CASSLGTSEQYF. The variable domain in full, completed from reference TRBV28 and TRBJ2-7, reads DVKVTQSSRYLVKRTGEKVFLECVQDMDHENMFWYRQDPGLGLRLIYFSYDVKMKEKGDIPEGYSVSREKKERFSLILESASTNQTSMYLCASSLGTSEQYFGPGTRLTVT.